This T cell receptor beta chain derives from a study of blood T cell repertoires in COVID-19. Across the whole study: Italy, Spain and the United States were the sources of the convalescent and acute COVID-19 samples.

Repertoires were generated with immunoSEQ multiplex PCR, while TCRdb's copy carries only in-frame clones and drops some. The sample has around 56,000 clones, roughly 70% seen once. Germline loops: CDR1 KGHSH, CDR2 LQKENI. The CDR3 length is 17 residues. With 6 bases removed from V and 0 bases from J, the gap between germline ends came to 19 bases. The sample comprised peripheral blood. The sequence derives from a woman in her seventies with acute or convalescent COVID-19. V and J are TRBV18 and TRBJ2-3; tentatively, D is TRBD1 (5 bases). The DNA for the CDR3 is TGTGCCAGCTCCATCCCCCGGACACACTCTAGCACAGATACGCAGTATTTT. It encodes CASSIPRTHSSTDTQYF.